This record concerns one T cell receptor (beta chain) sequence. Germline-derived CDR1 and CDR2 are MNHEY and SMNVEV (reference sequence). V was shortened by 0 bases and J by 3 bases, with 6 bases between the two germline ends. The CDR3 spans 13 residues. These data originate in a study of blood T cell repertoires in COVID-19. The data were produced by immunoSEQ multiplex PCR, yet TCRdb's version contains in-frame clones alone and is incomplete. The sample gives 200,000 to 250,000 clones, over 80% of which show up once; roughly 1.3% is in the top ten. The receptor comes from a woman aged 30 to 39 with COVID-19, enrolled during active disease. The chain employs TRBV27 and TRBJ2-7; D is undetermined. Sequenced material: peripheral blood. The DNA of the CDR3 is TGTGCCAGCAGTTTATCGCGAGTCTACGAGCAGTACTTC. It encodes CASSLSRVYEQYF.